These 8 T cell receptor beta chains share one sample of origin, sequenced in a study of T cell responses to AZD1222 COVID-19 vaccine. Sequencing used immunoSEQ multiplex PCR; TCRdb keeps in-frame clones, though not all of them. The sample has about 61,000 clones, around 80% seen once; the top ten hold about 27%. The sequences come from peripheral blood, collected 28 days after the second AZD1222 dose. The receptors shown here come from an adult who received the AZD1222 COVID-19 vaccine.

This chain links TRBV6-2 or TRBV6-3 with TRBJ2-1, with D maybe TRBD2 (6 bases). V was trimmed by 4 bases and J by 10 bases, leaving 14 bases between them. The CDR3 runs to 13 residues. Per the germline V gene, CDR1 is MNHEY and CDR2 is SVGEGT. CDR3 sequence reads: CASSSWGVGEQFF. DNA of the CDR3: TGTGCCAGCAGTTCATGGGGGGTTGGGGAGCAGTTCTTC.

This sequence joins TRBV5-4 and TRBJ2-7, with D perhaps given as TRBD1 or TRBD2 (5 bases each). Trimming removed 4 bases at V and 6 bases at J, with 20 bases between. Germline assignment: CDR1 SGHNT and CDR2 YYREEE (reference sequence). This CDR3 comprises 15 residues. Here the CDR3 reads CASSPPGAPGIEQYF. CDR3 in DNA: TGTGCCAGCAGCCCCCCCGGGGCCCCCGGAATCGAGCAGTACTTC.

J is TRBJ1-1 and V is TRBV5-1; D is unclear. Trimming pared 0 bases from V and 0 bases from J, leaving 3 bases between. Looked up from germline, CDR1 is SGHRS and CDR2 is YFSETQ. The CDR3 runs 13 residues. The chain's CDR3 is CASSLALNTEAFF. CDR3 bases: TGCGCCAGCAGCTTGGCCCTGAACACTGAAGCTTTCTTT. Supplemented by reference TRBV5-1 and TRBJ1-1, the full variable domain reads KAGVTQTPRYLIKTRGQQVTLSCSPISGHRSVSWYQQTPGQGLQFLFEYFSETQRNKGNFPGRFSGRQFSNSRSEMNVSTLELGDSALYLCASSLALNTEAFFGQGTRLTVV.

The chain uses TRBV6-6 and TRBJ2-7; D gene ambiguous. The CDR3 is 11 residues long. V was trimmed by 3 bases and J by 7 bases, leaving 7 bases between them. Germline V gene lookup returns CDR1 MNHNY and CDR2 SVGAGI (reference sequence). In nucleotides, the CDR3 is TGTGCCAGCAGTTATTTCTGGGAGCAGTACTTC. As protein: CASSYFWEQYF.

The chain recombines TRBV5-1 with TRBJ2-5; D may be TRBD1 (6 bases). The ends were cut back, 3 bases at V and 4 bases at J, with 16 bases in the middle. Germline loops: CDR1 SGHRS, CDR2 YFSETQ. The CDR3 runs 15 residues. CDR3 in DNA: TGCGCCAGCAGCTCTACCGGGACAAATGTAGAGACCCAGTACTTC. Translation gives CASSSTGTNVETQYF.

The genes are TRBV12-3 or TRBV12-4 and TRBJ1-2; TRBD1 is a possible D gene (5 bases). The CDR3 spans 13 residues. Between the trimmed V and J ends, which lost 3 bases and 4 bases, there was a span of 9 bases. DNA of the CDR3: TGTGCCAGCAGTTTCGGGACGGGCTATGGCTACACCTTC. Translated: CASSFGTGYGYTF.

The rearrangement links TRBV7-2 to TRBJ1-1; D may be TRBD1 (5 bases). V was cut by 1 base and J by 5 bases, with 8 bases left in between. Germline lookup yields CDR1 SGHTA and CDR2 FQGNSA. The CDR3 runs to 13 residues. This CDR3 is CASSLGGGTEAFF. DNA for the CDR3: TGTGCCAGCAGCTTAGGGGGCGGAACTGAAGCTTTCTTT.

The genes are TRBV19 and TRBJ2-7; 12 positions match TRBD2. The CDR3 spans 18 residues. Unmatched junction bases numbered 12, after V lost 3 bases and J lost 3 bases. The germline V gene has CDR1 LNHDA and CDR2 SQIVND (reference sequence). In DNA, the CDR3 is TGTGCCAGTAGTATGTTACGGACTAGCGGGAATCTCCTCTACGAGCAGTACTTC. Its translation is CASSMLRTSGNLLYEQYF. The variable domain in full, with the rest retrieved from reference TRBV19 and TRBJ2-7, is DGGITQSPKYLFRKEGQNVTLSCEQNLNHDAMYWYRQDPGQGLRLIYYSQIVNDFQKGDIAEGYSVSREKKESFPLTVTSAQKNPTAFYLCASSMLRTSGNLLYEQYFGPGTRLTVT.